This TCR beta chain derives from a study of blood T cells in healthy people across ages. Study-wide background: About one barcoded TCR beta cDNA was captured per two T cells. Study results and caveats: Older age coincided with a roughly linear decline in TCR beta diversity per million T cells.

The CDR3 consists of 15 residues. Germline CDR1 is DFQATT and CDR2 is SNEGSKA (reference sequence). V dropped 5 bases and J dropped 0; count of bases not matched to a gene: 5. This clonotype was observed a handful of times. Its cognate antigen is unknown. Primers used in a second PCR of roughly 6 to 11 cycles were a sample-barcoded 5' primer and a J-beta primer mix. TCRdb recomputed calls from the 5' RACE reads with MiXCR, one row per CDR3 protein. Of about 1.1 million distinct CDR3 sequences detected, roughly two fifths appear once; the ten largest clones hold roughly 14%. Per sample, at least 5 micrograms of total RNA were extracted.

The sequenced sample was blood. The chain employs TRBV20-1 and TRBJ2-1; 9 bases fit TRBD2. This sequence originates from a man younger than 30 in good health. DNA for the CDR3: TGCAGTGCTTTGACTAGCGGTCTCTCCTACAATGAGCAGTTCTTC. Protein: CSALTSGLSYNEQFF.